This T cell receptor beta chain was sequenced for a study of glioma-infiltrating T cells after dendritic cell vaccination. TCRdb's table, derived via immunoSEQ multiplex PCR, lists solely in-frame clones and lacks some. Among roughly 85,000 clones listed, 85% were seen once. CDR1 and CDR2 (germline): MDHEN, SYDVKM. Trimming removed 7 bases from V and 1 base from J; junction bases left unmatched: 6. The CDR3 is made up of 16 amino acids. Stated time point: after dendritic cell vaccination, including at tumor progression/relapse. Before vaccination, two weeks after the third vaccination, and at progression, PBMC were collected. This clone was detected once.

The sequenced sample was blood, obtained after dendritic cell vaccination. The rearrangement uses TRBV28 and TRBJ2-2, with 10 positions matching TRBD2. This sequence originates from a human donor with glioblastoma. CDR3 DNA sequence: TGTGCCAGCACCACCAGGACTAGCGGGAACACCGGGGAGCTGTTTTTT. Translating it yields CASTTRTSGNTGELFF.